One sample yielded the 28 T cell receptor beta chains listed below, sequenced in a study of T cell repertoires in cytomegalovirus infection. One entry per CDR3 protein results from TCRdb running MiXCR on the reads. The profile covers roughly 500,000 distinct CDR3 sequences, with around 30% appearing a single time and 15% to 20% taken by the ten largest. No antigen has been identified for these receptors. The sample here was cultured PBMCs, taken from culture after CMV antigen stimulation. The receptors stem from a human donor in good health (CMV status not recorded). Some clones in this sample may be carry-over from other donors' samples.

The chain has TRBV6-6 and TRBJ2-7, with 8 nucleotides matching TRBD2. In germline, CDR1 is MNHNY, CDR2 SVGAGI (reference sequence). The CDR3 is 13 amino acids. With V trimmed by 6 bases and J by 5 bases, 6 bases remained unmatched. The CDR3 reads CASSQTSAHEQYV. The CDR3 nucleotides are TGTGCCAGCAGCCAGACTAGCGCCCACGAGCAGTACGTC.

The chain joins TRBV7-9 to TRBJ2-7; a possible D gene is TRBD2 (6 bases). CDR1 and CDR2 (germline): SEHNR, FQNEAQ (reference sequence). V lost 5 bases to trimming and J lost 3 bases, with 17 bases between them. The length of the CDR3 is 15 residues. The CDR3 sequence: CASSLHAGTIYEQYV. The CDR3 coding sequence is TGTGCCAGCAGCCTCCATGCGGGAACCATCTACGAGCAGTACGTC.

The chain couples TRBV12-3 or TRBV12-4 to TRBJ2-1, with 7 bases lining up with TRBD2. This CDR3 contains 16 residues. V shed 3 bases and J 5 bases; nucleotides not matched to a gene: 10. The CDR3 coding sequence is TGTGCCAGCAGTTTCTCAGCGGGAACCGTTAACAATGAGCAGTTCTTC. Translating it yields CASSFSAGTVNNEQFF.

The CDR3 protein is CASHGLAGRTGANVLTF. The CDR3 nucleotides are TGTGCCAGTCACGGACTAGCGGGAAGAACTGGGGCCAACGTCCTGACTTTC. V and J are TRBV19 and TRBJ2-6, with 12 bases identical to TRBD2. Germline V lookup: CDR1 LNHDA, CDR2 SQIVND (reference sequence). CDR3 length: 17 amino acids. The V segment lost 8 bases and the J segment 2 bases; nucleotides outside the gene matches: 7. The complete variable domain, with remaining parts taken from reference TRBV19 and TRBJ2-6, reads DGGITQSPKYLFRKEGQNVTLSCEQNLNHDAMYWYRQDPGQGLRLIYYSQIVNDFQKGDIAEGYSVSREKKESFPLTVTSAQKNPTAFYLCASHGLAGRTGANVLTFGAGSRLTVL.

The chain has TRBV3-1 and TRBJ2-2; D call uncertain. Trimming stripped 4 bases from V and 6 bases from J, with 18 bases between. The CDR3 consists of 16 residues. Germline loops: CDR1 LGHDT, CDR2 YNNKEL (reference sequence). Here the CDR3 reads CASSPKLTTWAGELFF. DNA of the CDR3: TGTGCCAGCAGCCCCAAGTTAACCACTTGGGCCGGGGAGCTGTTTTTT.

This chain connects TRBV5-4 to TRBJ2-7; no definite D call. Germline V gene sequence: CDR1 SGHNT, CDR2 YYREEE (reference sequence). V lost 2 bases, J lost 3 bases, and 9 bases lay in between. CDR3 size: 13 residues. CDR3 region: CASSFRLSYEQYF. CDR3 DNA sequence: TGTGCCAGCAGCTTCAGACTGAGCTACGAGCAGTACTTC.

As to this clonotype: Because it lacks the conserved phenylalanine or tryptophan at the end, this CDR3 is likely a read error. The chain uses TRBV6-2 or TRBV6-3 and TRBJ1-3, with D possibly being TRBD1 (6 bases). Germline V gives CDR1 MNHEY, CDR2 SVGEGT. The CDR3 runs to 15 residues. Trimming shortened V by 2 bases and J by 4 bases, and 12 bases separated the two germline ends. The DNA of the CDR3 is TGTGCCAGCAGTTACGCCGGGACATTCGGAAACACCATATATATT. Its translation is CASSYAGTFGNTIYI.

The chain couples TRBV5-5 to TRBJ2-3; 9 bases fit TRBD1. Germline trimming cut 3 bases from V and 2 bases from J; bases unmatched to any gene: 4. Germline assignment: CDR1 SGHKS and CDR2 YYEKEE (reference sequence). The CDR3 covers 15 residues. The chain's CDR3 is CASSWNRGLTDTQYF. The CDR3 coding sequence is TGTGCCAGCAGCTGGAACAGGGGGCTCACAGATACGCAGTATTTT.

The CDR3 sequence is CASSRPFEDEQFF. CDR3 sequence (DNA): TGTGCCAGCAGCCGGCCCTTCGAGGATGAGCAGTTCTTC. The chain uses TRBV7-2 and TRBJ2-1; D gene unclear. The CDR3 covers 13 residues. The germline V and J ends were trimmed by 5 bases and 8 bases, with 13 bases remaining between them. Germline assignment: CDR1 SGHTA and CDR2 FQGNSA.

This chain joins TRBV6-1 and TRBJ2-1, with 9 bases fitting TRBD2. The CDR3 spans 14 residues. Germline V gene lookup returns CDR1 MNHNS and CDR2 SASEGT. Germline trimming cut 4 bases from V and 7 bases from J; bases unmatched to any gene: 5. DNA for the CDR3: TGTGCCAGCAGTGGAGGGCTAGCGGGGAATGAGCAGTTCTTC. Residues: CASSGGLAGNEQFF.

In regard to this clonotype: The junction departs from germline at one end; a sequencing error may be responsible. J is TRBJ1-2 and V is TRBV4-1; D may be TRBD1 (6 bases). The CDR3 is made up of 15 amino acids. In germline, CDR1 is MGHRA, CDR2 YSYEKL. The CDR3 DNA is TGTGCCAGCAGCCACCCCGACAGGCCCCACTATGGCTACACCTTC. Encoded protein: CASSHPDRPHYGYTF.

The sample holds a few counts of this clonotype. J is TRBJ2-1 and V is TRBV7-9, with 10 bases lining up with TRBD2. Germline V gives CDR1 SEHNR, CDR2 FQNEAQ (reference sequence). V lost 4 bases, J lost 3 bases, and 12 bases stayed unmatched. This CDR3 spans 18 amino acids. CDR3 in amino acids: CASSSQPTLAGDYNEQFF. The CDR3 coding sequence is TGTGCCAGCAGCTCGCAGCCCACTCTAGCGGGGGACTACAATGAGCAGTTCTTC.

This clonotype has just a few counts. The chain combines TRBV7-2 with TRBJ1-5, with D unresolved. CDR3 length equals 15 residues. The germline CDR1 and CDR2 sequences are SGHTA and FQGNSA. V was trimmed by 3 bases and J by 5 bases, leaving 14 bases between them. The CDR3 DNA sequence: TGTGCCAGCAGCTTTAGTGCTCGGGGTTATCAGCCCCAGCATTTT. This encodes CASSFSARGYQPQHF.

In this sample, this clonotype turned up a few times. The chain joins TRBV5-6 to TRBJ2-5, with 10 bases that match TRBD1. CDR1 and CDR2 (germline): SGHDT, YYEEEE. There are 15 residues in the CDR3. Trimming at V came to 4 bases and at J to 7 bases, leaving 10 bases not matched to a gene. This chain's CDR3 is CASSIGTGALGTQYF. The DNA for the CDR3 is TGTGCCAGCAGCATCGGGACAGGGGCCCTGGGGACCCAGTACTTC.

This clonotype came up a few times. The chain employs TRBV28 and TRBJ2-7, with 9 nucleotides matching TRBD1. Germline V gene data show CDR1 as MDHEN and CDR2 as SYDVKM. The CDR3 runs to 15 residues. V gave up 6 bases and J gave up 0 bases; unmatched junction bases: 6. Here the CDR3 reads CASRVRTGVSYEQYF. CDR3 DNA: TGTGCCAGCAGGGTTCGGACAGGGGTCTCCTACGAGCAGTACTTC.

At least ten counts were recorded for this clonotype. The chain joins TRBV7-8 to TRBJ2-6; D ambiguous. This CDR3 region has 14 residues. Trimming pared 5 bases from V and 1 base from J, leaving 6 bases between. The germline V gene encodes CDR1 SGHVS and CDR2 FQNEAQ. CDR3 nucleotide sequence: TGTGCCAGCAGCCCCTCTTCTGGGGCCAACGTCCTGACTTTC. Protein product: CASSPSSGANVLTF.

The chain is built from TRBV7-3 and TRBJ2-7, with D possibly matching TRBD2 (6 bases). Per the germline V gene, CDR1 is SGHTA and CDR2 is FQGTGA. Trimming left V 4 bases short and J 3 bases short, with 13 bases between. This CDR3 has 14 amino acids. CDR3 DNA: TGTGCCAGCAGCTCTACCGGGACTGACTACGAGCAGTACTTC. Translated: CASSSTGTDYEQYF. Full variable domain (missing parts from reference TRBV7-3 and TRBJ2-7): GAGVSQTPSNKVTEKGKYVELRCDPISGHTALYWYRQSLGQGPEFLIYFQGTGAADDSGLPNDRFFAVRPEGSVSTLKIQRTERGDSAVYLCASSSTGTDYEQYFGPGTRLTVT.

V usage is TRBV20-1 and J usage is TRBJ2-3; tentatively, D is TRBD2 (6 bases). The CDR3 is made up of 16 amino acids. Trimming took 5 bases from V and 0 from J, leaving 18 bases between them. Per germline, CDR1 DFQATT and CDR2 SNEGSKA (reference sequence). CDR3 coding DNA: TGCAGTGCTCCTGACGGGAGCCACAGTAGCACAGATACGCAGTATTTT. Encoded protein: CSAPDGSHSSTDTQYF.

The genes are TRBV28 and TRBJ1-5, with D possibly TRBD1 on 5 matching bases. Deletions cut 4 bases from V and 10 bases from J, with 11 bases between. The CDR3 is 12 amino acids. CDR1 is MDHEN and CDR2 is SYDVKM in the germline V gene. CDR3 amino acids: CASSSPGLPQHF. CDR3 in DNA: TGTGCCAGCAGTTCCCCGGGACTCCCCCAGCATTTT.

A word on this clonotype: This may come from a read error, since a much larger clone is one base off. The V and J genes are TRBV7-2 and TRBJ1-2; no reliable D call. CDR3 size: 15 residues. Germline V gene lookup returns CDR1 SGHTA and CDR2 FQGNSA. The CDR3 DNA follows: TGTGCCAGCAGCCCCCACCCTGCAGACAACTATGGCTGCACCTTC. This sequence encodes CASSPHPADNYGCTF. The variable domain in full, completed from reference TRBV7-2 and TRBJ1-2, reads GAGVSQSPSNKVTEKGKDVELRCDPISGHTALYWYRQSLGQGLEFLIYFQGNSAPDKSGLPSDRFSAERTGGSVSTLTIQRTQQEDSAVYLCASSPHPADNYGCTFGSGTRLTVV.

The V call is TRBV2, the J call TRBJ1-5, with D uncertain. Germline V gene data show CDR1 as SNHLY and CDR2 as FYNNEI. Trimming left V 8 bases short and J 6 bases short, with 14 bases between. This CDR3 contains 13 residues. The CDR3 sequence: CASQKTGAQPQHF. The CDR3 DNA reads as TGTGCCAGCCAAAAGACCGGAGCTCAGCCCCAGCATTTT.

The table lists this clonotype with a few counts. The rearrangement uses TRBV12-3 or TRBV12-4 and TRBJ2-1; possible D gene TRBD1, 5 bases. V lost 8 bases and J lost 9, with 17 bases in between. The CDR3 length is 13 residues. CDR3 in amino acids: CASHSGLQGEQFF. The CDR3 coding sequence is TGTGCCAGCCATTCAGGTCTTCAGGGTGAGCAGTTCTTC.

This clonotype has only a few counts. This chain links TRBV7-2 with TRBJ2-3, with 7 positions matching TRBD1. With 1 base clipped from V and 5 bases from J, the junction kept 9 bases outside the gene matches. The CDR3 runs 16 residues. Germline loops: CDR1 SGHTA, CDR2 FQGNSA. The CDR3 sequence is CASSLVGGLGVDTQYF. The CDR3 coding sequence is TGTGCCAGCAGCTTAGTAGGGGGCTTGGGGGTAGATACGCAGTATTTT.

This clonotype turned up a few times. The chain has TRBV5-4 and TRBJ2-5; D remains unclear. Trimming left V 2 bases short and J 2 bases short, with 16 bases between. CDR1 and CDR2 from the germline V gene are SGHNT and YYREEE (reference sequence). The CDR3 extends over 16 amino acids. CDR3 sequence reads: CASSFGSRSPQETQYF. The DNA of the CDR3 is TGTGCCAGCAGCTTTGGGTCTCGCTCCCCTCAAGAGACCCAGTACTTC. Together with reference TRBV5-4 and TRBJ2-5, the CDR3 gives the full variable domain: ETGVTQSPTHLIKTRGQQVTLRCSSQSGHNTVSWYQQALGQGPQFIFQYYREEENGRGNFPPRFSGLQFPNYSSELNVNALELDDSALYLCASSFGSRSPQETQYFGPGTRLLVL.

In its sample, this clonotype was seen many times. The CDR3 here is CASSFLADTDTQYF. CDR3 nucleotides: TGTGCCAGCAGCTTTCTAGCGGATACAGATACGCAGTATTTT. The rearrangement uses TRBV7-2 and TRBJ2-3, with TRBD2 matching over 7 bases. CDR1 and CDR2 (germline): SGHTA, FQGNSA. Unmatched junction bases numbered 3, after V lost 3 bases and J lost 3 bases. This CDR3 spans 14 amino acids.

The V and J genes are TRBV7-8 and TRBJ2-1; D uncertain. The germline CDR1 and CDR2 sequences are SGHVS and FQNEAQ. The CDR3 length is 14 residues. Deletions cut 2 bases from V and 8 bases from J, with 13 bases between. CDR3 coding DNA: TGTGCCAGCAGCTTACCTCGCGTGGCCTATGAGCAGTTCTTC. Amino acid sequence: CASSLPRVAYEQFF.

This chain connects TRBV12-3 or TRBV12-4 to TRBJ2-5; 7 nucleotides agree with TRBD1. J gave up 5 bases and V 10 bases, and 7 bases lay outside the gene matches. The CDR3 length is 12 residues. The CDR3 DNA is TGTGCCATCCTGACAGGGCAGGAGACCCAGTACTTC. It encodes CAILTGQETQYF.

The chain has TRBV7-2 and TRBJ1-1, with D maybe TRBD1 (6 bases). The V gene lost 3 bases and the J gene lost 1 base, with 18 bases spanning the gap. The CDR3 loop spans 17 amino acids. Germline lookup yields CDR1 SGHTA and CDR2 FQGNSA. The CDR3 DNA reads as TGTGCCAGCAGCTTGGGGGGGGCGGGGGGCCAGAACACTGAAGCTTTCTTT. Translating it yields CASSLGGAGGQNTEAFF. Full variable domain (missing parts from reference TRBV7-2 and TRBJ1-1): GAGVSQSPSNKVTEKGKDVELRCDPISGHTALYWYRQSLGQGLEFLIYFQGNSAPDKSGLPSDRFSAERTGGSVSTLTIQRTQQEDSAVYLCASSLGGAGGQNTEAFFGQGTRLTVV.